The 3 T cell receptor beta chains below were found in one sample sequenced in a study of identifying expanded T cells in peripheral blood. This table comes from immunoSEQ multiplex PCR, and its TCRdb copy is limited to in-frame clones, with some not included. The sample includes tens of thousands of clones, 80% to 90% of them seen just once. Sequencing was performed on blood. The receptors shown here come from a person aged 18 to 69 in good health.

The V and J genes are TRBV7-2 and TRBJ2-2, with 8 bases aligning to TRBD2. Germline CDR1 and CDR2: SGHTA and FQGNSA. CDR3 length: 14 amino acids. The ends lost 5 bases at V and 5 bases at J; junction bases unmatched: 4. The CDR3 here is CASSPGGQTGELFF. The CDR3 DNA follows: TGTGCCAGCAGCCCGGGGGGGCAGACCGGGGAGCTGTTTTTT.

The chain couples TRBV27 to TRBJ2-7; 10 nucleotides agree with TRBD2. The CDR3 totals 17 residues. Looked up from germline, CDR1 is MNHEY and CDR2 is SMNVEV (reference sequence). J was trimmed by 1 base and V by 4 bases; bases with no gene match: 10. The CDR3 DNA follows: TGTGCCAGCAGTTCGTACACAATAGCGGGGGGTTCCTACGAGCAGTACTTC. Translated: CASSSYTIAGGSYEQYF.

The gene calls are TRBV9 and TRBJ2-1; 10 bases agree with TRBD2. Per germline, CDR1 SGDLS and CDR2 YYNGEE. Trimming removed 0 bases from V and 5 bases from J; junction bases left unmatched: 2. The CDR3 contains 15 residues. This chain's CDR3 is CASSVVSGRDNEQFF. The CDR3 bases are TGTGCCAGCAGCGTAGTCAGCGGGAGGGACAATGAGCAGTTCTTC.